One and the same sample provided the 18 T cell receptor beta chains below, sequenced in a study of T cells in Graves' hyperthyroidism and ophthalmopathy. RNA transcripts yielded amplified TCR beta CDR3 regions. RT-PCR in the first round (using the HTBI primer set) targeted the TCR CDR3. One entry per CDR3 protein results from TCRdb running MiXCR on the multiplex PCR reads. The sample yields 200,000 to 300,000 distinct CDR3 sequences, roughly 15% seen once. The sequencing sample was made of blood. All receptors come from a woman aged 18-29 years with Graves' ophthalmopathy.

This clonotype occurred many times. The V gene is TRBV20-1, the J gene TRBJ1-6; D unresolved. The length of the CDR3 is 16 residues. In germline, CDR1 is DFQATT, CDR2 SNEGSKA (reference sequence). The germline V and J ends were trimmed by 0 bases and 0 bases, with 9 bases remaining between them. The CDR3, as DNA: TGCAGTGCTAGAGATGGAGGGAGCTCCTATAATTCACCCCTCCACTTT. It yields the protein CSARDGGSSYNSPLHF.

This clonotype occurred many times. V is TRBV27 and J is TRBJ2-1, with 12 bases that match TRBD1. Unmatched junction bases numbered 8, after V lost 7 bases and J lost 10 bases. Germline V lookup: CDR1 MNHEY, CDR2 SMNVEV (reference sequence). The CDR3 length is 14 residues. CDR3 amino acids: CASTPGTGGSEQFF. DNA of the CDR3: TGTGCCAGCACTCCCGGGACAGGGGGCAGCGAGCAGTTCTTC.

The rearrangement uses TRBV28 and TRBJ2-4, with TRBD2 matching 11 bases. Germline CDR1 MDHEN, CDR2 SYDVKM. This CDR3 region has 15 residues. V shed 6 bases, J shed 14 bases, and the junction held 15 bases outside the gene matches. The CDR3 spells CASRVTGFSGRGEYF. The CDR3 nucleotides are TGTGCCAGCAGGGTGACAGGGTTTAGCGGGAGGGGGGAGTACTTC.

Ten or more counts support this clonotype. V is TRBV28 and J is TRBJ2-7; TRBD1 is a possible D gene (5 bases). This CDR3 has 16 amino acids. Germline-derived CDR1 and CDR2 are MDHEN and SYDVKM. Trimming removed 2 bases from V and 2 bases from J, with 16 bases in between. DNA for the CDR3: TGTGCCAGCAGTTTACGGCAGGGTTCCGTTACCTACGAGCAGTACTTC. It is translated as CASSLRQGSVTYEQYF.

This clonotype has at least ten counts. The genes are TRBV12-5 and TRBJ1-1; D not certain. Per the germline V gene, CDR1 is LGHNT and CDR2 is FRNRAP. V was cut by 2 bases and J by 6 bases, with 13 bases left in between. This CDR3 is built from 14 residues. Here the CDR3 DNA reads TGTGCTAGTGGTTTGAGCCTCGGCGACTCTGAAGCTTTCTTT. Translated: CASGLSLGDSEAFF.

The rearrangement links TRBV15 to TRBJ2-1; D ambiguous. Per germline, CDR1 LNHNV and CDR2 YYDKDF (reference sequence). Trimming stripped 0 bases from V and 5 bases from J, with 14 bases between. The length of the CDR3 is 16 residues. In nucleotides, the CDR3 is TGTGCCACCAGCAGAGATCGGTGGGATTCCGACAATGAGCAGTTCTTC. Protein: CATSRDRWDSDNEQFF.

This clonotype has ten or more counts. The CDR3 DNA reads TGTGCCAGCAGTCGACTAGCGGGGGGGAACGAGCAGTACTTC. It translates to CASSRLAGGNEQYF. This sequence joins TRBV12-3 or TRBV12-4 and TRBJ2-7; 14 nucleotides agree with TRBD2. The CDR3 length is 14 residues. The V segment lost 5 bases and the J segment 5 bases; nucleotides outside the gene matches: 2.

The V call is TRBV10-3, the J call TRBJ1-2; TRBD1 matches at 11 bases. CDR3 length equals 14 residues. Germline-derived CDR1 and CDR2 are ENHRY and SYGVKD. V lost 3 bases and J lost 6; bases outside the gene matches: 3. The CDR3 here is CAISDRTGGNGYTF. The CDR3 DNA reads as TGTGCCATCAGTGACCGGACAGGGGGCAATGGCTACACCTTC.

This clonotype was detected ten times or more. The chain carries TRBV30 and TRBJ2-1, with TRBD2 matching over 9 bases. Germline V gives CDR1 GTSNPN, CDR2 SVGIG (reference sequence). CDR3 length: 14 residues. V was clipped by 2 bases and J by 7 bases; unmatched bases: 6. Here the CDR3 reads CAWSFAGGWNEQFF. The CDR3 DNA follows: TGTGCCTGGAGTTTCGCGGGAGGGTGGAATGAGCAGTTCTTC.

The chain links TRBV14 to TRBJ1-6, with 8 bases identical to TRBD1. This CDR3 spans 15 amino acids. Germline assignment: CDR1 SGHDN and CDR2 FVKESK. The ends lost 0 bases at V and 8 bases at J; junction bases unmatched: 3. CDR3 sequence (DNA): TGTGCCAGCAGCCAAGAGGGGACAGGTTATTCACCCCTCCACTTT. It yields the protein CASSQEGTGYSPLHF.

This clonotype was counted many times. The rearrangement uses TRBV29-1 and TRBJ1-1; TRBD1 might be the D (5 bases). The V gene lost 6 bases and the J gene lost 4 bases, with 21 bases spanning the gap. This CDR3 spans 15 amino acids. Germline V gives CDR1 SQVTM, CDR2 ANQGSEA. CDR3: CSVSTPPGPGTEAFF. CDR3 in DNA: TGCAGCGTGAGCACCCCCCCGGGGCCGGGCACTGAAGCTTTCTTT.

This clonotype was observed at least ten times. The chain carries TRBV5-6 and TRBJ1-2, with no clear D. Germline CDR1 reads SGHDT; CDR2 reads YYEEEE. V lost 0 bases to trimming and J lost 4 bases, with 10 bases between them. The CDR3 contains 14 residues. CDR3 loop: CASSLVAGSYGYTF. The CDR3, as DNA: TGTGCCAGCAGCTTGGTGGCAGGTTCCTATGGCTACACCTTC.

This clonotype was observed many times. CDR3 sequence: CASSFAWETQYF. CDR3 sequence (DNA): TGTGCCAGCAGCTTCGCGTGGGAGACCCAGTACTTC. V usage is TRBV7-8 and J usage is TRBJ2-5; no firm D call. The V gene's germline CDR1 is SGHVS and CDR2 FQNEAQ. CDR3 length: 12 amino acids. Trimming cost V 3 bases and J 5 bases, with 7 bases left between them.

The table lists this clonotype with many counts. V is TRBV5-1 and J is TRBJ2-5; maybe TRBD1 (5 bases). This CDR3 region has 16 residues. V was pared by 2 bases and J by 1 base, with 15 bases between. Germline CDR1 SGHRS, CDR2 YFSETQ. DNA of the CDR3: TGCGCCAGCAGCTTTGGAATCAGGGCAGGCCAAGAGACCCAGTACTTC. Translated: CASSFGIRAGQETQYF.

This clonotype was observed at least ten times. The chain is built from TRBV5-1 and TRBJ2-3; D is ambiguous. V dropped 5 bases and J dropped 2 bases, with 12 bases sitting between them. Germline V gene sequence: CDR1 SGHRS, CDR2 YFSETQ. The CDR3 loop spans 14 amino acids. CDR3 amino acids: CASSGGYYTDTQYF. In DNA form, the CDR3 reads TGCGCCAGCAGTGGCGGATACTACACAGATACGCAGTATTTT.

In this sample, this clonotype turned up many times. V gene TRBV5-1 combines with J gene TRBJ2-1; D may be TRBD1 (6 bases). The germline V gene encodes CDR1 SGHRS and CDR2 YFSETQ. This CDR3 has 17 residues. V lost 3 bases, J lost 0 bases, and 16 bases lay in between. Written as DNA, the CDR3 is TGCGCCAGCAGCTCATCCGGACAGACCAGCTCCTACAATGAGCAGTTCTTC. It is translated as CASSSSGQTSSYNEQFF. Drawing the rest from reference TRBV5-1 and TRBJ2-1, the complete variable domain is KAGVTQTPRYLIKTRGQQVTLSCSPISGHRSVSWYQQTPGQGLQFLFEYFSETQRNKGNFPGRFSGRQFSNSRSEMNVSTLELGDSALYLCASSSSGQTSSYNEQFFGPGTRLTVL.

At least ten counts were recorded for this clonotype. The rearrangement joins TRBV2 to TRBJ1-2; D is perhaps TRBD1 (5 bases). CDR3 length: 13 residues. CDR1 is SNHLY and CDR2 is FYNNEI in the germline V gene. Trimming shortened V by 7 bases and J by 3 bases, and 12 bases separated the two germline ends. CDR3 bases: TGTGCCAGCATAGGTCAGGGCCACTATGGCTACACCTTC. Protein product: CASIGQGHYGYTF.

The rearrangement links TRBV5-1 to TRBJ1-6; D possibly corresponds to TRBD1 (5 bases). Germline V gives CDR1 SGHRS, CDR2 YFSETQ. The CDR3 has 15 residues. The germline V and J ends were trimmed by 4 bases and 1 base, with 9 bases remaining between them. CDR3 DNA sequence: TGCGCCAGCAGCGACAGTCCGTCCTATAATTCACCCCTCCACTTT. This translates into CASSDSPSYNSPLHF. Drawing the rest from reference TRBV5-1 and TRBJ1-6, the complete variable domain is KAGVTQTPRYLIKTRGQQVTLSCSPISGHRSVSWYQQTPGQGLQFLFEYFSETQRNKGNFPGRFSGRQFSNSRSEMNVSTLELGDSALYLCASSDSPSYNSPLHFGNGTRLTVT.